This entry lists 23 T cell receptor beta chains sequenced from one sample in a study of T cells in localized non-small cell lung cancer. The protocol was immunoSEQ multiplex PCR, while the TCRdb copy is restricted to in-frame clones and leaves out a portion. Of under 1,500 clones in the sample, roughly 22% are singletons; the top ten hold 20% to 25%. Sequencing used lung tumor tissue, obtained before any cancer treatment. These receptors all stem from a female donor older than 55 with stage II squamous cell lung carcinoma.

This clone was observed a few times. This chain connects TRBV6-1 to TRBJ1-4; D possibly corresponds to TRBD1 (5 bases). Deletions cut 1 base from V and 2 bases from J, with 5 bases between. The CDR3 extends over 14 amino acids. Germline V gene lookup returns CDR1 MNHNS and CDR2 SASEGT. The CDR3 loop reads CASSEGDTNEKLFF. The CDR3 nucleotides are TGTGCCAGCAGTGAAGGGGACACTAATGAAAAACTGTTTTTT.

The genes are TRBV5-1 and TRBJ1-3; D unclear. Trimming pared 4 bases from V and 0 bases from J, leaving 8 bases between. Germline CDR1 reads SGHRS; CDR2 reads YFSETQ. The CDR3 is made up of 14 amino acids. This CDR3 reads CASSQHYSGNTIYF. DNA for the CDR3: TGCGCCAGCAGCCAACACTACTCTGGAAACACCATATATTTT. Together with reference TRBV5-1 and TRBJ1-3, the CDR3 gives the full variable domain: KAGVTQTPRYLIKTRGQQVTLSCSPISGHRSVSWYQQTPGQGLQFLFEYFSETQRNKGNFPGRFSGRQFSNSRSEMNVSTLELGDSALYLCASSQHYSGNTIYFGEGSWLTVV.

This clone came up a few times. In DNA form, the CDR3 reads TGCAGCGTAACGACAGATCAGGACTATGGCTACACCTTC. Protein sequence: CSVTTDQDYGYTF. The chain has TRBV29-1 and TRBJ1-2; D may be TRBD1 (5 bases). Germline CDR1 and CDR2: SQVTM and ANQGSEA. The V and J ends lost 6 bases and 3 bases respectively, with 14 bases between them. The CDR3 is made up of 13 amino acids.

V usage is TRBV14 and J usage is TRBJ2-3, with 9 bases identical to TRBD1. This CDR3 is built from 15 residues. With 3 bases clipped from V and 5 bases from J, the junction kept 6 bases outside the gene matches. Germline V lookup: CDR1 SGHDN, CDR2 FVKESK. The CDR3 is CASSHLTGGRDTQYF. The CDR3 coding sequence is TGTGCCAGCAGCCACCTTACAGGGGGCAGAGATACGCAGTATTTT.

The genes are TRBV5-1 and TRBJ2-3, with D unclear. The CDR3 runs to 16 residues. Trimming shortened V by 4 bases and J by 0 bases, and 15 bases separated the two germline ends. Germline V CDR1 and CDR2: SGHRS, YFSETQ. For the CDR3, the DNA is TGCGCCAGCAGCCCTGGTTGGGTTCGGAGCACAGATACGCAGTATTTT. It codes for CASSPGWVRSTDTQYF.

This sequence joins TRBV6-8 and TRBJ1-1; no definite D call. Germline CDR1 is MNHGY and CDR2 is SAAAGT. The CDR3 spans 13 residues. The V and J ends lost 8 bases and 1 base respectively, with 11 bases between them. CDR3 nucleotide sequence: TGTGCCAGCTGTACTAAAACGAACACTGAAGCTTTCTTT. This encodes CASCTKTNTEAFF.

This clone appeared once. The rearrangement links TRBV19 to TRBJ2-2, with a tentative D call TRBD1 (6 bases). CDR3 length: 16 amino acids. Trimming shortened V by 3 bases and J by 4 bases, and 15 bases separated the two germline ends. Per the germline V gene, CDR1 is LNHDA and CDR2 is SQIVND (reference sequence). CDR3 sequence: CASSMTPGHPTGELFF. CDR3 coding DNA: TGTGCCAGTAGTATGACTCCGGGACACCCCACCGGGGAGCTGTTTTTT.

J is TRBJ1-1 and V is TRBV30; 7 bases line up with TRBD1. Per the germline V gene, CDR1 is GTSNPN and CDR2 is SVGIG (reference sequence). Trimming took 4 bases from V and 4 from J; bases not matched to a gene: 6. The CDR3 length is 13 residues. The chain's CDR3 is CAWTRGGSTEAFF. The CDR3 coding sequence is TGTGCCTGGACCCGAGGGGGCAGCACTGAAGCTTTCTTT. Using reference TRBV30 and TRBJ1-1 for the parts outside the CDR3, the full variable domain is SQTIHQWPATLVQPVGSPLSLECTVEGTSNPNLYWYRQAAGRGLQLLFYSVGIGQISSEVPQNLSASRPQDRQFILSSKKLLLSDSGFYLCAWTRGGSTEAFFGQGTRLTVV.

This clone ranks as medium-sized. V gene TRBV11-3 combines with J gene TRBJ1-1, with 8 nucleotides matching TRBD1. The CDR3 has 16 residues. J was trimmed by 3 bases and V by 5 bases; bases with no gene match: 11. The germline V gene encodes CDR1 SGHNT and CDR2 YENEEA. CDR3 sequence: CASSPTGESRDTEAFF. As DNA, the CDR3 is TGTGCCAGCAGCCCGACAGGGGAGTCTAGGGACACTGAAGCTTTCTTT.

This clone was observed a few times. The rearrangement joins TRBV4-1 to TRBJ1-4; D remains ambiguous. CDR3 length: 17 amino acids. V lost 0 bases to trimming and J lost 6 bases, with 17 bases between them. Germline loops: CDR1 MGHRA, CDR2 YSYEKL. CDR3 nucleotides: TGCGCCAGCAGCCAAGATTCCGTGCAGGTGGAAGATGAAAAACTGTTTTTT. Its translation: CASSQDSVQVEDEKLFF.

In its sample, this clone was seen a few times. The V call is TRBV9, the J call TRBJ1-2, with a possible D match to TRBD1 (6 bases). Germline V gene data show CDR1 as SGDLS and CDR2 as YYNGEE. The CDR3 runs 12 residues. Trimming removed 5 bases at V and 4 bases at J, with 9 bases between. CDR3 protein: CASRGAPYGYTF. For the CDR3, the DNA is TGTGCCAGCAGGGGGGCTCCCTATGGCTACACCTTC.

This clone was detected only a few times. V is TRBV19 and J is TRBJ1-4; maybe TRBD1 (5 bases). The CDR3 is 14 amino acids. The V end lost 6 bases, the J end lost 8 bases, and 16 bases lay between the germline ends. CDR1 is LNHDA, CDR2 SQIVND, per germline (reference sequence). The CDR3 region has the DNA TGTGCCAGTAGAGGAGGGGAGTTCCGGGAAAAACTGTTTTTT. As protein: CASRGGEFREKLFF.

This clone occurred a few times. V gene TRBV9 combines with J gene TRBJ2-4; D tentatively fits TRBD1 or TRBD2 (6 bases each). The length of the CDR3 is 17 residues. Germline V gene data show CDR1 as SGDLS and CDR2 as YYNGEE. V lost 0 bases to trimming and J lost 9 bases, with 22 bases between them. The CDR3 DNA is TGTGCCAGCAGCGTAGCTGGGGGGCTGGGGGATGAGGGCATTCAGTACTTC. This gives the protein CASSVAGGLGDEGIQYF.

V is TRBV19 and J is TRBJ2-7, with D possibly being TRBD1 (5 bases). The CDR3 sequence is 13 residues long. Trimming shortened V by 6 bases and J by 7 bases, and 16 bases separated the two germline ends. Germline-derived CDR1 and CDR2 are LNHDA and SQIVND (reference sequence). CDR3: CASRGAGLREQYF. The CDR3 DNA reads TGTGCCAGTAGAGGGGCTGGGTTGAGGGAGCAGTACTTC.

This sequence joins TRBV5-1 and TRBJ1-2, with D perhaps TRBD1 (5 bases). CDR1 SGHRS and CDR2 YFSETQ come from the germline V gene. The V end lost 0 bases, the J end lost 7 bases, and 16 bases lay between the germline ends. This CDR3 is 15 amino acids long. CDR3 nucleotide sequence: TGCGCCAGCAGCTTGGAGACAGCCCAAGTAGGTGGCTACACCTTC. Its protein product is CASSLETAQVGGYTF.

The chain recombines TRBV5-1 with TRBJ2-2, with TRBD1 matching 10 bases. Germline CDR1 and CDR2: SGHRS and YFSETQ. There are 14 residues in the CDR3. The ends lost 4 bases at V and 5 bases at J; junction bases unmatched: 2. The chain's CDR3 is CASSAGQGTGELFF. CDR3 DNA sequence: TGCGCCAGCAGCGCGGGACAGGGGACCGGGGAGCTGTTTTTT. Drawing the rest from reference TRBV5-1 and TRBJ2-2, the complete variable domain is KAGVTQTPRYLIKTRGQQVTLSCSPISGHRSVSWYQQTPGQGLQFLFEYFSETQRNKGNFPGRFSGRQFSNSRSEMNVSTLELGDSALYLCASSAGQGTGELFFGEGSRLTVL.

This clone is classed as large (0.1 to 1%). CDR3 sequence reads: CASSYRNMVGEQFF. CDR3 coding DNA: TGTGCCAGCAGTTACCGTAACATGGTGGGTGAGCAGTTCTTC. The gene calls are TRBV6-8 and TRBJ2-1; D gene unclear. The CDR3 is made up of 14 amino acids. Per germline, CDR1 MNHGY and CDR2 SAAAGT. The V and J ends lost 2 bases and 9 bases respectively, with 14 bases between them.

This clone was detected a few times. The chain has TRBV2 and TRBJ2-7; 13 bases line up with TRBD2. Trimming at V came to 2 bases and at J to 4 bases, leaving 5 bases not matched to a gene. There are 16 residues in the CDR3. Germline loops: CDR1 SNHLY, CDR2 FYNNEI. The CDR3 DNA reads TGTGCCAGCAGTGAACTTTGGACTAGCGGGAGATACGAGCAGTACTTC. It encodes CASSELWTSGRYEQYF.

This clone has a handful of counts. The chain links TRBV29-1 to TRBJ2-5; D is undetermined. V lost 3 bases and J 3 bases, leaving 8 bases between the germline ends. Germline-derived CDR1 and CDR2 are SQVTM and ANQGSEA. There are 12 residues in the CDR3. The CDR3 protein is CSVDSGEETQYF. The CDR3 bases are TGCAGCGTTGATTCTGGGGAAGAGACCCAGTACTTC.

The gene calls are TRBV11-3 and TRBJ1-2; D uncertain. Trimming took off 3 bases at V and 4 bases at J, with 12 bases between the two ends. From germline, CDR1 is SGHNT and CDR2 YENEEA. The length of the CDR3 is 14 residues. The CDR3 here is CASSFSGIGYGYTF. The CDR3 coding sequence is TGTGCCAGCAGCTTCAGCGGGATTGGCTATGGCTACACCTTC.

This clone was observed a handful of times. The CDR3 sequence: CASSLGAGGVNYEQYF. The CDR3 nucleotides read TGCGCCAGCAGCTTGGGGGCGGGAGGAGTTAACTACGAGCAGTACTTC. This sequence joins TRBV5-1 and TRBJ2-7; 8 positions match TRBD2. Germline values: CDR1 SGHRS, CDR2 YFSETQ. V lost 0 bases and J lost 3; bases outside the gene matches: 8. This CDR3 contains 16 residues.

J is TRBJ2-7 and V is TRBV9; no clear D gene. The CDR3 extends over 15 amino acids. V shed 5 bases and J shed 2 bases, with 17 bases lying between them. CDR1 SGDLS and CDR2 YYNGEE come from the germline V gene. The CDR3 nucleotides are TGTGCCAGCAGTGATGAACTCCGGAGAGCCTACGAGCAGTACTTC. Amino acids: CASSDELRRAYEQYF.

The CDR3 DNA sequence: TGTGCCAGCAACCGGGAAGGTTATGAGCAGTTCTTC. This sequence encodes CASNREGYEQFF. V and J are TRBV9 and TRBJ2-1; weak D call: TRBD2 (5 bases). The CDR3 length is 12 residues. Per the germline V gene, CDR1 is SGDLS and CDR2 is YYNGEE. V dropped 6 bases and J dropped 8 bases, with 12 bases sitting between them.